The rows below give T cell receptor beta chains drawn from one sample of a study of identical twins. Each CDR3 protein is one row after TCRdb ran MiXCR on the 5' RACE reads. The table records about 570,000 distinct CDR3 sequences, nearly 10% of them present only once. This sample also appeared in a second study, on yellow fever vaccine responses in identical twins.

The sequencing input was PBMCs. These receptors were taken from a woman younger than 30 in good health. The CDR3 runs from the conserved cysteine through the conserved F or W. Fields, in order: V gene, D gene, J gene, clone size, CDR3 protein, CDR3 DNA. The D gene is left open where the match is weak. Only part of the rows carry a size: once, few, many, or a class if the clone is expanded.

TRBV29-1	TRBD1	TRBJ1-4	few	CSVEGPPGQGGEKLFF	TGCAGCGTTGAAGGGCCCCCGGGACAGGGAGGTGAAAAACTGTTTTTT
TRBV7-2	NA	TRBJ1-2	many	CASSSYSYGYTF	TGTGCCAGCAGCTCCTACTCCTATGGCTACACCTTC
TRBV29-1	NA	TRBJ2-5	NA	CSVGSVQETQYF	TGCAGCGTTGGATCCGTTCAAGAGACCCAGTACTTC
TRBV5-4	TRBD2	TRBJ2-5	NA	CASSAGTSGVTQYF	TGTGCCAGCAGCGCCGGGACTAGCGGGGTGACCCAGTACTTC
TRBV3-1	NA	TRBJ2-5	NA	CASSQGKETQYF	TGTGCCAGCAGCCAGGGAAAAGAGACCCAGTACTTC
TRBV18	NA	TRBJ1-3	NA	CATPSRVGNTIYF	TGTGCCACCCCGTCCAGGGTCGGAAACACCATATATTTT
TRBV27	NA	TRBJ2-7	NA	CASSLGRLLEQYF	TGTGCCAGCAGTTTAGGTCGGCTCCTCGAGCAGTACTTC
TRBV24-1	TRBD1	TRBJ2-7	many	CATSEPGQGKQYF	TGTGCCACCAGTGAACCGGGACAGGGGAAGCAGTACTTC
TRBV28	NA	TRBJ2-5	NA	CASSPKTAVETQYF	TGTGCCAGCAGTCCGAAGACCGCCGTCGAGACCCAGTACTTC
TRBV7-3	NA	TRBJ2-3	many	CASTSSRGDTQYF	TGTGCCAGCACCTCCTCCCGCGGGGATACGCAGTATTTT
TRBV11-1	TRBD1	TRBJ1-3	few	CASSLFSTGQGTGNTIYF	TGTGCCAGCAGCTTATTTTCGACGGGACAGGGAACTGGAAACACCATATATTTT
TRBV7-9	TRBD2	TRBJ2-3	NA	CASSRTLAAHTDTQYF	TGTGCCAGCAGCCGTACTCTAGCGGCCCACACAGATACGCAGTATTTT
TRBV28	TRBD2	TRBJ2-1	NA	CASGLGTSGSYEQFF	TGTGCCAGCGGACTTGGGACTAGCGGGAGTTATGAGCAGTTCTTC
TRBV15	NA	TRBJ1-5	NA	CATSTRSNQPQHF	TGTGCCACCAGCACCCGGAGCAATCAGCCCCAGCATTTT
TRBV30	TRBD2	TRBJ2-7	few	CAWSSGLVNYEQYF	TGTGCCTGGAGTTCGGGACTAGTAAACTACGAGCAGTACTTC
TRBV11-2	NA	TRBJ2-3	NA	CASSSDSDTDTQYF	TGTGCCAGCAGCTCTGACTCCGACACAGATACGCAGTATTTT
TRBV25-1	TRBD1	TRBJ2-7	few	CASRTDRDYEQYF	TGTGCCAGCAGAACGGACAGGGACTACGAGCAGTACTTC
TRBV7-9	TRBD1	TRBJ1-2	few	CASSKKGARVGYTF	TGTGCCAGCAGCAAAAAGGGGGCGCGGGTCGGCTACACCTTC
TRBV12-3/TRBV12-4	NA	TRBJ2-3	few	CASSRGSTGLADTQYF	TGTGCCAGCAGCCGCGGGTCCACAGGGTTAGCAGATACGCAGTATTTT
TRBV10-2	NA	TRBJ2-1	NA	CASSERSILFF	TGCGCCAGCAGTGAGCGGTCTATTTTGTTCTTC
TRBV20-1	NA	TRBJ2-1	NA	CSAPPGPLGAAYNEQFF	TGCAGTGCTCCTCCAGGACCCCTGGGCGCTGCCTACAATGAGCAGTTCTTC
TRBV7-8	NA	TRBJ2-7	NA	CASSLGGMAREQYF	TGTGCCAGCAGCTTAGGCGGGATGGCCCGGGAGCAGTACTTC
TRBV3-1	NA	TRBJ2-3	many	CASRPRVETDTQYF	TGTGCCAGCAGGCCCAGAGTGGAGACAGATACGCAGTATTTT
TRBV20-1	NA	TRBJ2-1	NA	CSARSQSRIYNEQFF	TGCAGTGCTAGATCCCAATCGCGGATCTACAATGAGCAGTTCTTC
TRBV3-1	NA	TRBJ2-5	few	CASTSSRGAETQYF	TGTGCCAGCACCTCTTCCCGGGGTGCCGAGACCCAGTACTTC
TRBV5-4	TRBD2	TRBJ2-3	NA	CASIGGATDTQYF	TGTGCCAGCATCGGGGGGGCCACAGATACGCAGTATTTT
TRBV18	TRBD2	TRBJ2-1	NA	CASSPVDVRTSGRNEQFF	TGTGCCAGCTCACCAGTAGACGTCCGGACTAGCGGGCGGAATGAGCAGTTCTTC